These 15 T cell receptor beta chains were all obtained from the same sample, sequenced in a study of beta chain features in type 1 diabetes. No antigens are known for them. Notes on the study in general: For Type 1 diabetes patients, all four CD4+ subsets carried TCRB CDR3s that were moderately but significantly shorter.

Sequencing targeted expressed TCRB transcripts, as all isolated RNA had been reverse transcribed. Produced via immunoSEQ multiplex PCR; TCRdb's table is partial and in-frame only. The sample lists approximately 730,000 clones, about an eighth seen once, with 0.022% in the top ten. Input material: naive CD4+ T cells from blood. These receptors were taken from a man between 18 and 35 years old with type 1 diabetes.

The chain recombines TRBV9 with TRBJ2-2; no definite D call. With 0 bases removed from V and 0 bases from J, the gap between germline ends came to 9 bases. Germline V gives CDR1 SGDLS, CDR2 YYNGEE. The CDR3 has 16 residues. The CDR3 reads CASSVGGDPNTGELFF. For the CDR3, the DNA is TGTGCCAGCAGCGTAGGAGGAGATCCGAACACCGGGGAGCTGTTTTTT.

This clone appeared a few times. The chain recombines TRBV6-1 with TRBJ1-5; tentative D call: TRBD1 (5 bases). The V end lost 0 bases, the J end lost 0 bases, and 21 bases lay between the germline ends. The CDR3 sequence is 20 residues long. CDR1 is MNHNS and CDR2 is SASEGT in the germline V gene. The CDR3 region has the DNA TGTGCCAGCAGTGAAGCGCTTCGGGGGATGTTACAGTATAGCAATCAGCCCCAGCATTTT. It translates to CASSEALRGMLQYSNQPQHF.

This clone was detected only a few times. Additional DNA sequences in this sample encode the identical CDR3. V and J are TRBV30 and TRBJ2-7; D is unresolved. Trimming cost V 0 bases and J 1 base, with 4 bases left between them. The CDR3 contains 12 residues. CDR1 is GTSNPN and CDR2 is SVGIG in the germline V gene (reference sequence). This CDR3 reads CAWSVSSYEQYF. The CDR3 nucleotides are TGTGCCTGGAGTGTCAGTTCCTACGAGCAGTACTTC.

This clone has a handful of counts. The V gene is TRBV5-4, the J gene TRBJ1-2, with D perhaps TRBD1 (5 bases). CDR1 is SGHNT and CDR2 is YYREEE in the germline V gene (reference sequence). V lost 4 bases and J lost 4, with 14 bases in between. CDR3 size: 14 residues. This CDR3 is CASSPRTGTYGYTF. As DNA, the CDR3 is TGTGCCAGCAGCCCACGGACCGGGACCTATGGCTACACCTTC.

This clone was seen only a few times. J is TRBJ1-2 and V is TRBV6-5, with D possibly matching TRBD1 (5 bases). The CDR3 length is 14 residues. CDR1 and CDR2 from the germline V gene are MNHEY and SVGAGI. V lost 2 bases and J 2 bases, leaving 9 bases between the germline ends. DNA for the CDR3: TGTGCCAGCAGTTACGGAGCAGGGAACTATGGCTACACCTTC. It is translated as CASSYGAGNYGYTF.

The chain links TRBV15 to TRBJ1-2, with 7 nucleotides matching TRBD1. J was trimmed by 0 bases and V by 1 base; bases with no gene match: 5. In germline, CDR1 is LNHNV, CDR2 YYDKDF (reference sequence). The CDR3 spans 16 residues. The CDR3 region is CATSRGRGPTNYGYTF. CDR3 bases: TGTGCCACCAGCAGAGGAAGGGGGCCTACTAACTATGGCTACACCTTC.

The gene calls are TRBV9 and TRBJ2-3; D is undetermined. Germline lookup yields CDR1 SGDLS and CDR2 YYNGEE. Trimming took 5 bases from V and 0 from J, leaving 10 bases between them. The CDR3 is made up of 14 amino acids. In nucleotides, the CDR3 is TGTGCCAGCAGTGAAGCTCTAAGCACAGATACGCAGTATTTT. Protein: CASSEALSTDTQYF.

The genes are TRBV14 and TRBJ1-2, with TRBD1 matching 10 bases. V was pared by 3 bases and J by 8 bases, with 3 bases of the junction left unmatched. CDR1 SGHDN and CDR2 FVKESK come from the germline V gene. The CDR3 is 13 amino acids. CDR3 protein: CASSQGTGDGYTF. CDR3 DNA sequence: TGTGCCAGCAGCCAGGGGACAGGGGACGGCTACACCTTC.

CDR3 DNA sequence: TGTGCCAGCAGCACCTCAGGGGGCCTTGGAAACACCATATATTTT. It specifies CASSTSGGLGNTIYF. The rearrangement uses TRBV9 and TRBJ1-3, with 8 bases matching TRBD1. V trimming: 4 bases; J trimming: 3 bases; junction bases outside the gene matches: 6. This CDR3 region has 15 residues. The V gene's germline CDR1 is SGDLS and CDR2 YYNGEE.

The CDR3 loop reads CASSGPLTDTQYF. DNA for the CDR3: TGTGCCAGCAGCGGACCACTCACAGATACGCAGTATTTT. The V gene is TRBV11-1, the J gene TRBJ2-3; D not resolved. The CDR3 is 13 amino acids. V was clipped by 5 bases and J by 2 bases, with 8 bases between them. CDR1 and CDR2 from the germline V gene are SGHAT and FQDESV (reference sequence).

This clone appeared a few times. The chain joins TRBV29-1 to TRBJ1-2; possible D gene TRBD1, 5 bases. V was pared by 1 base and J by 4 bases, with 13 bases between. Per the germline V gene, CDR1 is SQVTM and CDR2 is ANQGSEA. The CDR3 sequence is 14 residues long. CDR3 region: CSVEGQTFRYGYTF. The CDR3 coding sequence is TGCAGCGTTGAAGGACAGACTTTTCGCTATGGCTACACCTTC.

This clone has a handful of counts. This rearrangement joins TRBV7-9 to TRBJ2-3; TRBD2 matches at 11 bases. CDR1 SEHNR and CDR2 FQNEAQ come from the germline V gene (reference sequence). The ends lost 5 bases at V and 6 bases at J; junction bases unmatched: 10. The CDR3 has 16 amino acids. CDR3 loop: CASSIGTSGGADTQYF. CDR3 nucleotide sequence: TGTGCCAGCAGCATCGGGACTAGCGGAGGGGCTGATACGCAGTATTTT.

This clone has only a few counts. The chain has TRBV30 and TRBJ1-2, with D unclear. Trimming removed 4 bases at V and 10 bases at J, with 13 bases between. Germline CDR1 is GTSNPN and CDR2 is SVGIG (reference sequence). The CDR3 sequence is 11 residues long. DNA of the CDR3: TGTGCCTGGACCCCGGGAGGCACCTACACCTTC. Translating gives CAWTPGGTYTF.

This rearrangement joins TRBV10-3 to TRBJ1-2; TRBD1 matches 9 bases. Germline V lookup: CDR1 ENHRY, CDR2 SYGVKD. The length of the CDR3 is 13 residues. Unmatched junction bases numbered 7, after V lost 8 bases and J lost 6 bases. The DNA for the CDR3 is TGTGCCATCGCAACAGGGGGCAGCCATGGCTACACCTTC. As protein: CAIATGGSHGYTF.

There are a few counts of this clone. The V gene is TRBV7-2, the J gene TRBJ1-6; D unclear. The CDR3 consists of 12 residues. Trimming took 7 bases from V and 8 from J, leaving 9 bases between them. Germline CDR1 is SGHTA and CDR2 is FQGNSA. The CDR3, as DNA: TGTGCCAGCACCATACAACATTCACCCCTCCACTTT. Translated, it gives CASTIQHSPLHF.